This T cell receptor (beta chain) came from a study of T cells in Graves' hyperthyroidism and ophthalmopathy. The diagnostic basis comprised clinical symptoms, serum thyroxine and TRAb, thyroid ultrasound and orbital computed tomography. The CDR3 regions of TCR beta were amplified from RNA transcripts. When the TCR CDR3 underwent first-round RT-PCR, the HTBI primer set was used. A single record per CDR3 protein comes from TCRdb applying MiXCR to the multiplex PCR reads. The sample holds hundreds of thousands of distinct CDR3 sequences, roughly an eighth seen once. This clonotype was recorded many times. The sequencing input was blood. The receptor comes from a woman under 30 with Graves' hyperthyroidism.

The CDR3 DNA reads as TGTGCCAGCAGCTCTCCAGGACTAGCCGGGGAGCAGTTCTTC. Residues: CASSSPGLAGEQFF. The rearrangement uses TRBV11-1 and TRBJ2-1; TRBD2 matches at 8 bases. The CDR3 is 14 amino acids. V trimming: 4 bases; J trimming: 10 bases; junction bases outside the gene matches: 9. Per the germline V gene, CDR1 is SGHAT and CDR2 is FQDESV (reference sequence).